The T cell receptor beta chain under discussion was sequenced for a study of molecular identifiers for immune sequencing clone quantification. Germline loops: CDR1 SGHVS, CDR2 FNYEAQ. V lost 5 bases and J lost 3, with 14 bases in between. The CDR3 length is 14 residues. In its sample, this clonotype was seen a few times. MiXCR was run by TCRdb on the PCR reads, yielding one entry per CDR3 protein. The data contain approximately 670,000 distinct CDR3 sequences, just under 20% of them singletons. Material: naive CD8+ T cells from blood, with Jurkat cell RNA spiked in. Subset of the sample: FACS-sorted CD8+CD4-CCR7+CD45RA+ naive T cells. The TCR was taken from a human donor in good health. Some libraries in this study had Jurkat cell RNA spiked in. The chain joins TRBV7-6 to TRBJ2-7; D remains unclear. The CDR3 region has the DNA TGTGCCAGCAGCCCGAACCCTAGAGACTACGAGCAGTACTTC. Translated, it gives CASSPNPRDYEQYF.